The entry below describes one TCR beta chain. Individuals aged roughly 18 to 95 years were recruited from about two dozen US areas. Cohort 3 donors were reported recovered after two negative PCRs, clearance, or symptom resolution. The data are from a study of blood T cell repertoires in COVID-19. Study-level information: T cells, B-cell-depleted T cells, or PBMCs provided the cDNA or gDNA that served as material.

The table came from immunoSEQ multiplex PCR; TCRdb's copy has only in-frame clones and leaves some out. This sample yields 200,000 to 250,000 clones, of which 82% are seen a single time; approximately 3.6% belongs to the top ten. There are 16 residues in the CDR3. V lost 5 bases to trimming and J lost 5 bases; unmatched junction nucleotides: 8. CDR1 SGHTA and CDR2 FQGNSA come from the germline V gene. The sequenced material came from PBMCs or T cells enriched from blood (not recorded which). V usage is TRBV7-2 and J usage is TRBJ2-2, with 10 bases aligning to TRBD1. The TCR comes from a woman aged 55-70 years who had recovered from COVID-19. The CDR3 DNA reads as TGTGCCAGCAGCCCCCGGACAGGGGGGAGGACCGGGGAGCTGTTTTTT. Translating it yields CASSPRTGGRTGELFF.